This T cell receptor beta chain is drawn from a study of preoperative IRX-2 immunotherapy in early breast cancer. Generated by immunoSEQ multiplex PCR, the TCRdb table keeps only in-frame clones and is missing some. The sample shows about 62,000 clones, approximately 94% of them seen only once. The CDR3 spans 15 residues. Germline values: CDR1 SQVTM, CDR2 ANQGSEA. The V segment lost 5 bases and the J segment 4 bases; nucleotides outside the gene matches: 13. Treatment described: preoperative locoregional IRX-2 cytokine immunotherapy. Patients received preoperative, locoregional IRX-2 cytokine immunotherapy in a phase Ib study.

Sampling was done from a patient treated with IRX-2 immunotherapy. The clonotype comes from a human donor with breast cancer. This chain connects TRBV29-1 to TRBJ1-2; the match to TRBD1 covers 7 bases. The CDR3 sequence: CSVPTGTARSYGYTF. CDR3 DNA sequence: TGCAGCGTTCCCACCGGGACAGCTCGGAGCTATGGCTACACCTTC.